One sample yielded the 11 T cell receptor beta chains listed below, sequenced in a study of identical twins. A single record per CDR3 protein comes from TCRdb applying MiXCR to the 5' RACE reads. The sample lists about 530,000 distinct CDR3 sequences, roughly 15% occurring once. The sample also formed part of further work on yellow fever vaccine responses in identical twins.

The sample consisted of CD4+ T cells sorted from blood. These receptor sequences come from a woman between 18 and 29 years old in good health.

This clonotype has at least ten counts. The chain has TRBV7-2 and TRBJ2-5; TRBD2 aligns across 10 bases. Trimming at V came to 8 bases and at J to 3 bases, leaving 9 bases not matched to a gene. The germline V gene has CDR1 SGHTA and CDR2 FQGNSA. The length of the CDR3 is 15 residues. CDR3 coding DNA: TGTGCCAGCGGCTCGTATGGGACTAGCGAAGAGACCCAGTACTTC. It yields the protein CASGSYGTSEETQYF.

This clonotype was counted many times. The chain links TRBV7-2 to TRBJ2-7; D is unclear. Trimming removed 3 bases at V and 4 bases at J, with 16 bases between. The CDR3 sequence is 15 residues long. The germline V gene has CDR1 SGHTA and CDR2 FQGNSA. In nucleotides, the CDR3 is TGTGCCAGCAGCTTGAATGGAATAGAGGTTTACGAGCAGTACTTC. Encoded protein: CASSLNGIEVYEQYF.

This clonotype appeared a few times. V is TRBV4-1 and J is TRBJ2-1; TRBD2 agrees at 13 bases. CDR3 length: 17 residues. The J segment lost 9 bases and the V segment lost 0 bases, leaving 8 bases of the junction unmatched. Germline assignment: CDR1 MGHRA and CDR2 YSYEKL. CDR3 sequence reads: CASSQEGTSGVLGEQFF. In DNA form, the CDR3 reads TGCGCCAGCAGCCAAGAGGGGACTAGCGGGGTATTGGGTGAGCAGTTCTTC.

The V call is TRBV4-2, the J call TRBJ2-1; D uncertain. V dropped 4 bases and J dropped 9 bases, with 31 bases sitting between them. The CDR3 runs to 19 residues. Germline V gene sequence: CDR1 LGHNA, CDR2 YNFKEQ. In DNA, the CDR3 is TGTGCCAGCAGCCCCACCCTCTTTGGCGCGGAACCCCCGCGCGGTGAGCAGTTCTTC. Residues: CASSPTLFGAEPPRGEQFF.

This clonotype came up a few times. The CDR3 DNA follows: TGCGCCAGCAGCGGATCGTCTAGCGACCTTATGAGTAATGAGCAGTTCTTC. It yields the protein CASSGSSSDLMSNEQFF. The chain recombines TRBV5-1 with TRBJ2-1; D is perhaps TRBD2 (6 bases). V was clipped by 4 bases and J by 7 bases, with 24 bases between them. Per the germline V gene, CDR1 is SGHRS and CDR2 is YFSETQ. This CDR3 contains 17 residues.

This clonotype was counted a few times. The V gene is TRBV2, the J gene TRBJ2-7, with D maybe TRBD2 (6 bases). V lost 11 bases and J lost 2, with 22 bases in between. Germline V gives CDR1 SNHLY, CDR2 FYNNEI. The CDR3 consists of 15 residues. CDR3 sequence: CALKVGGMVPYEQYF. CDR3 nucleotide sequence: TGTGCCCTAAAAGTAGGCGGGATGGTACCCTACGAGCAGTACTTC.

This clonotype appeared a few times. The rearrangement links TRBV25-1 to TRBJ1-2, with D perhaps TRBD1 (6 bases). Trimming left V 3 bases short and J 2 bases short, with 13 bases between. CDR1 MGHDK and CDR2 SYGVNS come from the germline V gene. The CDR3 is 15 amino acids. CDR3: CASSDPRGYNYGYTF. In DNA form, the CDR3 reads TGTGCCAGCAGTGATCCCAGGGGCTACAACTATGGCTACACCTTC.

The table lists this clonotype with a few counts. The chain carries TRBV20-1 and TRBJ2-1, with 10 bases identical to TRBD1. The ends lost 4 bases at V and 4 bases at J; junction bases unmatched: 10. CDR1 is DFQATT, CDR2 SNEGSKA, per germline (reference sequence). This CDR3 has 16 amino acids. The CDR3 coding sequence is TGCAGTGCTACAGGGGGGACAGGGGAAACATACAATGAGCAGTTCTTC. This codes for CSATGGTGETYNEQFF.

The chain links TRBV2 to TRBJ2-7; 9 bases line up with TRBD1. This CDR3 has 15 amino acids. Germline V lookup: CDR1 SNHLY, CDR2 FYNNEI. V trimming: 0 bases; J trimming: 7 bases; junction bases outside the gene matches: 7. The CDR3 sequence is CASSEAGTGHPEQYV. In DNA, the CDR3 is TGTGCCAGCAGTGAAGCCGGGACAGGGCACCCAGAGCAGTACGTC.

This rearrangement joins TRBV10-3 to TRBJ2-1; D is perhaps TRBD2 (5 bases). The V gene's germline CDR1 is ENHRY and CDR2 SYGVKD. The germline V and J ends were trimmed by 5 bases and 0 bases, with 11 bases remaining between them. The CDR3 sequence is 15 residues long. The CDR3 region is CAISFMGSSYNEQFF. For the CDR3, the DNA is TGTGCCATCAGTTTCATGGGGAGCTCCTACAATGAGCAGTTCTTC.

CDR3 amino acids: CSATRRLAVSTDTQYF. The DNA of the CDR3 is TGCAGTGCTACCCGCCGGCTAGCAGTTAGCACAGATACGCAGTATTTT. The rearrangement joins TRBV20-1 to TRBJ2-3; possibly TRBD2 for D (5 bases). The CDR3 length is 16 residues. Deletions cut 4 bases from V and 0 bases from J, with 17 bases between. Germline V gene lookup returns CDR1 DFQATT and CDR2 SNEGSKA (reference sequence).